These 13 T cell receptor beta chains were sequenced from one sample in a study of tumor and adjacent non-tumor tissue in lung cancer. This sample's RNA came from whole unsorted tissue. Three rounds of nested PCR, following a modified ARM-PCR protocol, produced the TCRbeta library. Via MiXCR, TCRdb re-called the multiplex PCR reads, giving one row per CDR3 protein. The table has more than 60,000 distinct CDR3 sequences, over 75% seen once. The sequenced sample was lung tumor tissue. The receptors come from a woman aged 45 to 65 with non-small cell lung cancer.

A remark on this clonotype: This is likely a read error, given that the CDR3 carries no conserved phenylalanine or tryptophan at its end. This chain joins TRBV6-2 or TRBV6-3 and TRBJ2-7, with D possibly being TRBD1 (5 bases). With 6 bases removed from V and 2 bases from J, the gap between germline ends came to 14 bases. Germline V gene data show CDR1 as MNHEY and CDR2 as SVGEGT. The CDR3 is 14 amino acids. This chain's CDR3 is CASRRHPGPYEQYL. In nucleotides, the CDR3 is TGTGCCAGCAGACGCCATCCAGGGCCCTACGAGCAGTACCTC.

V gene TRBV12-3 or TRBV12-4 combines with J gene TRBJ2-1; the match to TRBD1 covers 8 bases. J lost 5 bases, V lost 4 bases, and 4 bases had no gene match. This CDR3 spans 14 amino acids. CDR3 in DNA: TGTGCCAGCAGTTGTACAGGGGGACACAATGAGCAGTTCTTC. Its translation is CASSCTGGHNEQFF.

For this clonotype: One junction end disagrees with the germline gene, perhaps due to a read error. The gene calls are TRBV4-1 and TRBJ2-5; 9 bases line up with TRBD1. Germline CDR1 reads MGHRA; CDR2 reads YSYEKL. The CDR3 runs to 15 residues. The CDR3: CVSSQEGTGKETQYF. For the CDR3, the DNA is TGCGTCAGTAGCCAAGAGGGGACAGGGAAAGAGACTCAGTACTTC.

This clonotype was recorded a few times. The chain is built from TRBV12-3 or TRBV12-4 and TRBJ2-7; either TRBD1 or TRBD2 may fit D (6 bases each). The CDR3 is 15 amino acids. Between the trimmed V and J ends, which lost 11 bases and 1 base, there was a span of 21 bases. The CDR3 DNA is TGTGCCCGTAGTTCCCGACAGGAGGGGTCCTACGAGCAGTACTTC. Translating gives CARSSRQEGSYEQYF.

A word on this clonotype: Sequence at one end of the junction differs from germline and may be a read error. The chain recombines TRBV6-5 with TRBJ2-1; 9 bases are a match to TRBD2. The CDR3 sequence is 16 residues long. Looked up from germline, CDR1 is MNHEY and CDR2 is SVGAGI. Written as DNA, the CDR3 is TGTCCCAGCAGTTCCTGGACTAGCGTTTCCTACAATGAGCAGTTCTTC. It specifies CPSSSWTSVSYNEQFF.

The chain carries TRBV6-5 and TRBJ2-7; the match to TRBD1 covers 8 bases. Germline V gene sequence: CDR1 MNHEY, CDR2 SVGAGI. The CDR3 sequence is 16 residues long. V trimming: 7 bases; J trimming: 3 bases; junction bases outside the gene matches: 14. The CDR3 is CASKAHSRTGNYEQYF. The CDR3 region has the DNA TGTGCCAGCAAAGCTCACTCGAGGACAGGGAACTACGAGCAGTACTTC.

A word on this clonotype: This may be a read error, as it is one base from a much larger clone. The chain uses TRBV5-1 and TRBJ2-7; D not resolved. Per the germline V gene, CDR1 is SGHRS and CDR2 is YFSETQ. The CDR3 loop spans 14 amino acids. CDR3 loop: CANSLRTNPYEQYF. The CDR3 nucleotides read TGCGCCAACAGCTTGCGAACAAATCCCTACGAGCAGTACTTC.

Note on this clonotype: Likely a read error: the CDR3 ends without its conserved phenylalanine or tryptophan. It is unclear where the CDR3 begins or ends on the DNA, so no DNA is shown, and the CDR3 is as TCRdb lists it. The V and J genes are TRBV11-2 and TRBJ2-1. The CDR3 is made up of 13 amino acids, end residues included. Germline V CDR1 and CDR2: SGHAT, FQNNGV. CDR3 protein: CASSLEAGGEQFL.

The chain links TRBV21-1 to TRBJ1-1; the D call TRBD1 from the table was never checked on the DNA. TRBV21-1 is a documented pseudogene. This CDR3 is 16 amino acids long. CDR3 amino acids: CAISSHTGELNTEAFF. CDR3 DNA: TGTGCCATCAGCAGTCACACAGGGGAATTGAACACTGAAGCTTTCTTT.

Regarding this clonotype: As the CDR3 is not closed by the conserved phenylalanine or tryptophan, this likely results from a read error. Because the CDR3's place on the DNA is in doubt, the DNA is left out and the CDR3 is given as listed by TCRdb. This CDR3 is CAIRAEDRGDYEQYY. This sequence joins TRBV10-3 and TRBJ2-7; the table gives TRBD1 as D, unverified against the DNA. The CDR3 is 15 residues long, ends included. CDR1 is ENHRY, CDR2 SYGVKD, per germline.

The gene calls are TRBV5-4 and TRBJ2-1, with D possibly TRBD2 on 6 matching bases. The CDR3 is made up of 17 amino acids. Germline V gene data show CDR1 as SGHNT and CDR2 as YYREEE (reference sequence). V gave up 1 base and J gave up 0 bases, with 14 bases separating them. The CDR3 here is CASSLTSGTASYNEQFF. The CDR3 DNA reads as TGTGCCAGCAGCTTGACTTCAGGGACTGCCTCCTACAATGAGCAGTTCTTC. The full variable domain, with the rest looked up from reference TRBV5-4 and TRBJ2-1, is ETGVTQSPTHLIKTRGQQVTLRCSSQSGHNTVSWYQQALGQGPQFIFQYYREEENGRGNFPPRFSGLQFPNYSSELNVNALELDDSALYLCASSLTSGTASYNEQFFGPGTRLTVL.

On this clonotype itself: Relative to the germline gene, one junction end is altered; a read error may explain this. The V and J genes are TRBV29-1 and TRBJ2-5; D could derive from TRBD1 or TRBD2 (5 bases each). Germline CDR1 is SQVTM and CDR2 is ANQGSEA. This CDR3 is 13 amino acids long. The CDR3 loop reads CSVRAGSEETQYF. As DNA, the CDR3 is TGCAGCGTCAGGGCGGGTTCGGAAGAGACCCAGTATTTC.

The CDR3 DNA follows: TGTGCCAATAGCCAAGGCTTAGGAGGGGGAGAGACCCAGTACTTC. Amino acid sequence: CANSQGLGGGETQYF. This chain links TRBV4-2 with TRBJ2-5; D is tentatively TRBD1 or TRBD2 (6 bases each). Germline values: CDR1 LGHNA, CDR2 YNFKEQ. Trimming took 10 bases from V and 4 from J, leaving 22 bases between them. This CDR3 region has 15 residues.